This record looks at one T cell receptor (beta chain) sequence and its context. J lost 2 bases, V lost 5 bases, and 13 bases had no gene match. Looked up from germline, CDR1 is SGHVS and CDR2 is FNYEAQ. The CDR3 consists of 17 residues. The record originates from a study of shared T cell receptors in the human thymus. Clones were sequenced by immunoSEQ multiplex PCR, and TCRdb holds only the in-frame ones, with some missing. Of 500,000 to 850,000 clones in the sample, 87% were seen once. In addition, the sample was reused for a study of human thymus T cells. This second study says: It was healthy Finnish infants having corrective surgery for congenital heart defects who were the donors. It was from resections taken during corrective heart surgery that the thymus tissue came. There appeared to be biased usage of V and J genes in thymic and blood repertoires. Unrelated individuals reportedly shared highly overlapping thymic TCR repertoires.

The specimen was thymocytes. The chain employs TRBV7-6 and TRBJ2-3, with 7 bases fitting TRBD2. The receptor was derived from a boy under three years old with a congenital heart defect. The CDR3 DNA follows: TGTGCCAGCAGCCCCCGACTAGCTGGGGTCCACACAGATACGCAGTATTTT. This codes for CASSPRLAGVHTDTQYF.